This TCR beta chain was sequenced for a study of blood T cell repertoires in COVID-19. From germline, CDR1 is MDHEN and CDR2 SYDVKM. This CDR3 comprises 15 residues. Losses at the gene ends were 3 bases for V and 5 bases for J; bases not matched to a gene: 6. In the authors' workflow: By means of reference gene primer amplification, nucleated cell counts were estimated. Some clones are missing from TCRdb's copy, which holds only in-frame ones; the method was immunoSEQ multiplex PCR. The V and J calls and the clone size are those of that table, but D and trimming were determined from the DNA. The data contain about 120,000 clones, about four fifths of them singletons.

The clonotype was recovered from a man aged 60-69 years with active or convalescent COVID-19. Sequenced sample: peripheral blood. The chain has TRBV28 and TRBJ1-1, with 10 bases lining up with TRBD1. The CDR3 nucleotides are TGTGCCAGCAGTTTTCCGGGACAGGGGCGGACTGAAGCTTTCTTT. This codes for CASSFPGQGRTEAFF.